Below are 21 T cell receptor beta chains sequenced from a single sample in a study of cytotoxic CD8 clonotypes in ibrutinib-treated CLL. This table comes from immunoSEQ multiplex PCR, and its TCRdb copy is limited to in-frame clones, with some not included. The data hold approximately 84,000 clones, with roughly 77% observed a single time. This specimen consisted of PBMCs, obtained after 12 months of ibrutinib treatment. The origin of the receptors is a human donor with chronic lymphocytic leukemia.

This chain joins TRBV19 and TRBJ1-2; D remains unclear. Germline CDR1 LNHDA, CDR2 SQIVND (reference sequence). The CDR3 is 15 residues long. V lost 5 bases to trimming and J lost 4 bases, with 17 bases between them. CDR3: CASSAGDKAAYGYTF. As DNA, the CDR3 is TGTGCCAGTAGTGCCGGCGACAAGGCGGCCTATGGCTACACCTTC.

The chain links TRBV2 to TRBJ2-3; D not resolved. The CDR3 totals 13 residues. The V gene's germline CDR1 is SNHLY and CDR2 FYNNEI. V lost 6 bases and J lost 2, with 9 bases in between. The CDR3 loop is CASRPDTTDTQYF. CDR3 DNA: TGTGCCAGCAGGCCCGACACCACAGATACGCAGTATTTT.

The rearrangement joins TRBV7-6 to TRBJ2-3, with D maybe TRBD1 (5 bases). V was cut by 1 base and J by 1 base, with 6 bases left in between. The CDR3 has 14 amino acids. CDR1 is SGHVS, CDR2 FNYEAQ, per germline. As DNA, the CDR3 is TGTGCCAGCAGCTTAGGCAGGGGCACAGATACGCAGTATTTT. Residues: CASSLGRGTDTQYF.

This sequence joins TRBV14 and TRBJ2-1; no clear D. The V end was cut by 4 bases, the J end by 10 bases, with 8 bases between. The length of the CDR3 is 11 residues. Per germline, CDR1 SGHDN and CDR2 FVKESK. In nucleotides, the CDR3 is TGTGCCAGCAGCCGGACCACCGAGCAGTTCTTC. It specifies CASSRTTEQFF.

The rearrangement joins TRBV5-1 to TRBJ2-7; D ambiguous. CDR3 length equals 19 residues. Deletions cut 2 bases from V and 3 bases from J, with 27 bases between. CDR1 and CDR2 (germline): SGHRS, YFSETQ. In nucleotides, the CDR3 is TGCGCCAGCAGCTTTTTTCGGCAGAGCCATCAGCTAAAGAACTACGAGCAGTACTTC. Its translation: CASSFFRQSHQLKNYEQYF.

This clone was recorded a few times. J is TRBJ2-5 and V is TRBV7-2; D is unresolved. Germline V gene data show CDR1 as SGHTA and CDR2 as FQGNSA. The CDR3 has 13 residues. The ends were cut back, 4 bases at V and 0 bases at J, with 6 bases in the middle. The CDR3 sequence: CASSSTYQETQYF. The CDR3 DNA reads TGTGCCAGCAGCTCCACGTACCAAGAGACCCAGTACTTC. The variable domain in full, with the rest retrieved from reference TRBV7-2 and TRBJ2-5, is GAGVSQSPSNKVTEKGKDVELRCDPISGHTALYWYRQSLGQGLEFLIYFQGNSAPDKSGLPSDRFSAERTGGSVSTLTIQRTQQEDSAVYLCASSSTYQETQYFGPGTRLLVL.

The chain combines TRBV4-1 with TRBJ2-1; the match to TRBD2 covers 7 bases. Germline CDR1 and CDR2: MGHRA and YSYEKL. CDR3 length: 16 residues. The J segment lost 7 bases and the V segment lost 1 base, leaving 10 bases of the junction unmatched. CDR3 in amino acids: CASSQGGWEGLNEQFF. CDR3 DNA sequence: TGCGCCAGCAGCCAAGGGGGGTGGGAGGGCCTTAATGAGCAGTTCTTC.

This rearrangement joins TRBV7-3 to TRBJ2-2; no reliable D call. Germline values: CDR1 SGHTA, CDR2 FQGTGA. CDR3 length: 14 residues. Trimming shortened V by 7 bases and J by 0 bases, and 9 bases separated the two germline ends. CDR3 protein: CASTNTANTGELFF. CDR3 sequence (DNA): TGTGCCAGCACCAACACCGCGAACACCGGGGAGCTGTTTTTT. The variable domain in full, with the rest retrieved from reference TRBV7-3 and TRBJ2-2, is GAGVSQTPSNKVTEKGKYVELRCDPISGHTALYWYRQSLGQGPEFLIYFQGTGAADDSGLPNDRFFAVRPEGSVSTLKIQRTERGDSAVYLCASTNTANTGELFFGEGSRLTVL.

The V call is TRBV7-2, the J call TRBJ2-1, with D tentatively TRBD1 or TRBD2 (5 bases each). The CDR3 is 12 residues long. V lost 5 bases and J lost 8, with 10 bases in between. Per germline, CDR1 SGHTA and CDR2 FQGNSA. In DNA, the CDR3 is TGTGCCAGCAGCCCACTGGGGGATGAGCAGTTCTTC. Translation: CASSPLGDEQFF.

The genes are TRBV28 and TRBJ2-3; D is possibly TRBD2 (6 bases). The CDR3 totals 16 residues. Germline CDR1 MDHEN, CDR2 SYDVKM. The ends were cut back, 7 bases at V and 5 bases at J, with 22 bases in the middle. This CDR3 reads CASTPPGRPTGDTQYF. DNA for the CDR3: TGTGCCAGCACCCCTCCTGGGAGGCCCACGGGAGATACGCAGTATTTT.

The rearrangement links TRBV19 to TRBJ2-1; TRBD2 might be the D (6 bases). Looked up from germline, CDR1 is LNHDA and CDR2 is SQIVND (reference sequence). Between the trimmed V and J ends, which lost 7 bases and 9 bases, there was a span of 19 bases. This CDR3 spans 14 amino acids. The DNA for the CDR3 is TGTGCCAGTACGAAGACTAGGAGGAGTTTTGAGCAGTTCTTC. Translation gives CASTKTRRSFEQFF.

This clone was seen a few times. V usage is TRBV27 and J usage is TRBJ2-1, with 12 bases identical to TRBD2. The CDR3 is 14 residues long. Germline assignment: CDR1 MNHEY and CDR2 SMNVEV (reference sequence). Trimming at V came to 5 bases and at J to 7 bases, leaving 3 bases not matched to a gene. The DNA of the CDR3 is TGTGCCAGCAGTCGCCTAGCGGGAGGGAATGAGCAGTTCTTC. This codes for CASSRLAGGNEQFF.

CDR3: CASSPGSNSYNEQFF. CDR3 nucleotide sequence: TGTGCCAGCAGCCCCGGCTCAAACTCCTACAATGAGCAGTTCTTC. The chain uses TRBV27 and TRBJ2-1; D unclear. Germline CDR1 is MNHEY and CDR2 is SMNVEV (reference sequence). The V gene lost 6 bases and the J gene lost 0 bases, with 12 bases spanning the gap. The CDR3 loop spans 15 amino acids.

CDR3 in DNA: TGTGCCAGCACCGTTGGGGGGGTACGGACCGGGGAGCTGTTTTTT. Protein: CASTVGGVRTGELFF. The chain carries TRBV28 and TRBJ2-2; 7 bases line up with TRBD2. Per germline, CDR1 MDHEN and CDR2 SYDVKM. CDR3 length: 15 amino acids. The ends lost 7 bases at V and 5 bases at J; junction bases unmatched: 10.

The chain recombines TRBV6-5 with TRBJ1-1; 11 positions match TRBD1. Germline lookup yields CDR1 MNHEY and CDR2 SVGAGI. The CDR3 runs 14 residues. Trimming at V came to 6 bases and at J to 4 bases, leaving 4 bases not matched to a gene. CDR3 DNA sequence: TGTGCCAGCAGCTCCGGGACAGGGGGCACTGAAGCTTTCTTT. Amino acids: CASSSGTGGTEAFF.

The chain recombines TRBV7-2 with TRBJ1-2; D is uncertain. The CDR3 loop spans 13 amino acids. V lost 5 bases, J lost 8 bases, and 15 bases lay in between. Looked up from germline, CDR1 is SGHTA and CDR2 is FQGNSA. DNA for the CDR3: TGTGCCAGCAGCGTTGTAAGCGTTTGGGGCTACACCTTC. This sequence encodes CASSVVSVWGYTF. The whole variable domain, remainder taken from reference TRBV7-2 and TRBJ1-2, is GAGVSQSPSNKVTEKGKDVELRCDPISGHTALYWYRQSLGQGLEFLIYFQGNSAPDKSGLPSDRFSAERTGGSVSTLTIQRTQQEDSAVYLCASSVVSVWGYTFGSGTRLTVV.

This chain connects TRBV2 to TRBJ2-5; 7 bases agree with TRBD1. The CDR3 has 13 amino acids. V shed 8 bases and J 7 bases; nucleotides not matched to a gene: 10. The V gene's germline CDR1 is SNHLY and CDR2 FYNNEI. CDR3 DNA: TGTGCCAGCCGTGGGGAGCCAGGGGGGACCCAGTACTTC. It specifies CASRGEPGGTQYF.

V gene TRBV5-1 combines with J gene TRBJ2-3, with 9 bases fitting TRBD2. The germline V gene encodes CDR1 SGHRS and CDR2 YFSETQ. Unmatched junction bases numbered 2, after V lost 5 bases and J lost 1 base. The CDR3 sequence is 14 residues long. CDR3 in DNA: TGCGCCAGCAGGACTAGCGGACGCACAGATACGCAGTATTTT. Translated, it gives CASRTSGRTDTQYF.

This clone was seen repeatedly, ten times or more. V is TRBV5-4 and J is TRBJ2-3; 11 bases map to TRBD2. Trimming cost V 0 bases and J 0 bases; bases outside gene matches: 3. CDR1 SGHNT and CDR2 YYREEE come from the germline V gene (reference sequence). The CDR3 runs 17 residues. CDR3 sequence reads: CASSLDVAGGSTDTQYF. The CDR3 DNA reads TGTGCCAGCAGCTTGGATGTAGCGGGAGGGAGCACAGATACGCAGTATTTT.

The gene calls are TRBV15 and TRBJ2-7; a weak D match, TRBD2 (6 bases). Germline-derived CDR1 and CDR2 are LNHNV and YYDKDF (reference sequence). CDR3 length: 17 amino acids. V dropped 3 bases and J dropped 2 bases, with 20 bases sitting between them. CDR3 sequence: CATSRGWSSGVAYEQYF. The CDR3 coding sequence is TGTGCCACCAGCAGGGGGTGGAGTAGCGGAGTTGCCTACGAGCAGTACTTC.

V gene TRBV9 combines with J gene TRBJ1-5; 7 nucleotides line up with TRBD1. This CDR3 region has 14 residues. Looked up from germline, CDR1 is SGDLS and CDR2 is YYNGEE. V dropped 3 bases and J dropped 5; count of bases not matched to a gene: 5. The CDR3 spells CASSGGQPDQPQHF. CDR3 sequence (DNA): TGTGCCAGCAGCGGGGGACAGCCAGATCAGCCCCAGCATTTT.